This T cell receptor (beta chain) emerged from a study of response to subunit inactivated influenza vaccine. Study-level points and caveats: Seasonal influenza vaccination, on each occasion, was suggested by the authors to recruit few new T cells.

MiXCR, applied by TCRdb to the RT-PCR reads, yields one record per CDR3 protein. The sample includes about 650,000 distinct CDR3 sequences, less than 20% of them seen just once. As for this clonotype: Its specificity is not known.

CDR1 DFQATT and CDR2 SNEGSKA come from the germline V gene (reference sequence). Trimming left V 7 bases short and J 1 base short, with 7 bases between. The CDR3 totals 12 residues. The rearrangement joins TRBV20-1 to TRBJ2-2, with D hard to call. The clonotype was recovered from a man aged 50 or older who received an inactivated influenza vaccine. The sequencing here drew on PBMCs from blood, taken 12 days after vaccination. The CDR3 DNA follows: TGCAGTGGGTCTGAGAACACCGGGGAGCTGTTTTTT. This encodes CSGSENTGELFF.